The 6 T cell receptor beta chains reported below all come from one sample, sequenced in a study of blood T cell repertoires in COVID-19. Generated by immunoSEQ multiplex PCR, the TCRdb table keeps only in-frame clones and is missing some. The sample has a few hundred thousand clones; 88% are singletons. Sequences were obtained from peripheral blood. The receptor source for this set is a woman under 40 with COVID-19, enrolled during active disease.

The chain is built from TRBV5-6 and TRBJ1-5, with 7 bases aligning to TRBD1. The CDR3 is 16 amino acids. Germline V gene data show CDR1 as SGHDT and CDR2 as YYEEEE. V was clipped by 4 bases and J by 3 bases; unmatched bases: 10. CDR3 DNA: TGTGCCAGCAGCCCGAGGCGGCAGGGGGACAATCAGCCCCAGCATTTT. It specifies CASSPRRQGDNQPQHF.

This clone was found once. The CDR3 here is CASSQETSGRWYTQYF. The CDR3 DNA follows: TGTGCCAGCAGCCAAGAGACCAGCGGGAGGTGGTATACGCAGTATTTT. The V call is TRBV3-1 (or the pseudogene TRBV3-2), the J call TRBJ2-3, with TRBD2 matching over 9 bases. Germline V CDR1 and CDR2: LGHDT, YNNKEL (reference sequence). CDR3 size: 16 residues. After removal of 0 bases from V and 7 bases from J, the junction contained 8 bases not matched to a gene.

This clone has a handful of counts. This rearrangement joins TRBV12-2 to TRBJ1-3; the tabulated D call, TRBD1, remains unverified against the DNA. TRBV12-2 is a documented pseudogene. The CDR3 consists of 18 residues. The CDR3 loop is CASRLGRDRICRGNTIYF. The CDR3 DNA is TGTGCAAGTCGCTTAGGACGAGACAGGATTTGCCGGGGAAACACCATATATTTT.

This clone came up a few times. V gene TRBV6-1 combines with J gene TRBJ1-1, with 7 bases matching TRBD1. This CDR3 has 16 residues. The V gene end was trimmed by 4 bases and the J gene end by 4 bases; junction bases not matched to a gene: 12. The V gene's germline CDR1 is MNHNS and CDR2 SASEGT. CDR3 residues: CASSALLQGGGTEAFF. In nucleotides, the CDR3 is TGTGCCAGCAGTGCCCTCCTTCAGGGGGGCGGCACTGAAGCTTTCTTT.

The rearrangement uses TRBV5-1 and TRBJ2-7; 10 bases match TRBD1. The germline V gene has CDR1 SGHRS and CDR2 YFSETQ. The CDR3 has 19 residues. V trimming: 3 bases; J trimming: 2 bases; junction bases outside the gene matches: 17. The CDR3 nucleotides are TGCGCCAGCAGCTCCTCTCCCCGAGAGTACGGACAGGGGGCCTACGAGCAGTACTTC. It yields the protein CASSSSPREYGQGAYEQYF.

This clone showed up just a few times. The chain links TRBV6-5 to TRBJ2-7; TRBD1 is a possible D gene (5 bases). Germline-derived CDR1 and CDR2 are MNHEY and SVGAGI. V was shortened by 6 bases and J by 4 bases, with 13 bases between the two germline ends. The length of the CDR3 is 13 residues. CDR3: CASRQDRRYEQYF. As DNA, the CDR3 is TGTGCCAGCAGACAAGACAGACGTTACGAGCAGTACTTC.